This T cell receptor (beta chain) was sequenced in a study of identical twins. Study-wide results and caveats: The study found excess low generation probability among twin-shared out-of-frame alpha sequences. Cross-sectional statistics underpinned the conclusions; the same donors were not followed.

This clonotype occurred a few times. Its specificity is not known. One entry per CDR3 protein results from TCRdb running MiXCR on the 5' RACE reads. Of more than 600,000 distinct CDR3 sequences listed, 18% are singletons. V was cut by 4 bases and J by 3 bases, with 13 bases left in between. Germline V gene data show CDR1 as SGHDN and CDR2 as FVKESK. The CDR3 covers 15 residues. This sample was shared with a second study, whose subject was T cells expressing NK-cell markers.

Sequenced: PBMCs. The receptor was isolated from a young woman in good health. The genes are TRBV14 and TRBJ2-1; a possible D gene is TRBD2 (5 bases). CDR3 protein: CASSLGSDDYNEQFF. The CDR3 nucleotides read TGTGCCAGCAGCCTAGGGAGCGACGACTACAATGAGCAGTTCTTC. Full variable domain (rest looked up from reference TRBV14 and TRBJ2-1): EAGVTQFPSHSVIEKGQTVTLRCDPISGHDNLYWYRRVMGKEIKFLLHFVKESKQDESGMPNNRFLAERTGGTYSTLKVQPAELEDSGVYFCASSLGSDDYNEQFFGPGTRLTVL.